These T cell receptor beta chains were read from a single sample in a study of blood T cells in healthy people across ages. TCRdb called the 5' RACE reads again in MiXCR, with one record for every CDR3 protein. The sample contains 1.5 million to 2 million distinct CDR3 sequences, roughly 28% of which appear only once. Sequenced sample: blood. The receptors shown here come from a woman aged 25 to 39 in good health. CDR3s include the opening cysteine and the closing phenylalanine or tryptophan. Expanded clones get a size class; other rows say once, few or many, or leave the size out.

j_call clone_size v_call cdr3_aa
TRBJ2-1 . TRBV11-1 CASSLGTGYRNEQFF
TRBJ2-7 . TRBV5-5 CASQGTSGFPYEQYF
TRBJ2-1 . TRBV7-2 CASSLVGTSGLISYNEQFF
TRBJ1-3 . TRBV12-3/TRBV12-4 CASSPEVSSGNTIYF
TRBJ2-4 many TRBV9 CASSVADINIQYF
TRBJ2-3 . TRBV7-3 CAGSLTGQGADTQYF
TRBJ2-1 many TRBV16 CASSQFGGGEFF
TRBJ1-4 few TRBV6-5 CASSRGQGSTNEKLFF
TRBJ2-7 . TRBV20-1 CSAREGLTGAYEQYF
TRBJ2-2 few TRBV12-3/TRBV12-4 CASSWTGPGELFF
TRBJ2-1 . TRBV28 CANSSQTNPPSGSYNEQFF
TRBJ2-7 . TRBV6-2/TRBV6-3 CASSYGLGPYEQYF
TRBJ2-7 . TRBV4-1 CASSQVSPSHEQYF
TRBJ2-1 . TRBV12-3/TRBV12-4 CTSSQSTGMGDNEQFF
TRBJ1-2 . TRBV30 CAWTRGQGAFGYTF
TRBJ2-7 . TRBV20-1 CSARDTGQVYEQYF
TRBJ2-5 many TRBV7-2 CASSRMRDLGGETQYF
TRBJ1-5 . TRBV28 CASSLGSTAINQPQHF
TRBJ2-4 . TRBV28 CASSSTPGGYGTKNIQYF
TRBJ2-7 many TRBV7-6 CASSLFSGVSYEQYF
TRBJ1-2 . TRBV2 CASSQVGHGHTF
TRBJ1-2 once TRBV2 CASSLMYRSNYGYTF
TRBJ1-5 few TRBV7-6 CASSFRQQGQPQHF